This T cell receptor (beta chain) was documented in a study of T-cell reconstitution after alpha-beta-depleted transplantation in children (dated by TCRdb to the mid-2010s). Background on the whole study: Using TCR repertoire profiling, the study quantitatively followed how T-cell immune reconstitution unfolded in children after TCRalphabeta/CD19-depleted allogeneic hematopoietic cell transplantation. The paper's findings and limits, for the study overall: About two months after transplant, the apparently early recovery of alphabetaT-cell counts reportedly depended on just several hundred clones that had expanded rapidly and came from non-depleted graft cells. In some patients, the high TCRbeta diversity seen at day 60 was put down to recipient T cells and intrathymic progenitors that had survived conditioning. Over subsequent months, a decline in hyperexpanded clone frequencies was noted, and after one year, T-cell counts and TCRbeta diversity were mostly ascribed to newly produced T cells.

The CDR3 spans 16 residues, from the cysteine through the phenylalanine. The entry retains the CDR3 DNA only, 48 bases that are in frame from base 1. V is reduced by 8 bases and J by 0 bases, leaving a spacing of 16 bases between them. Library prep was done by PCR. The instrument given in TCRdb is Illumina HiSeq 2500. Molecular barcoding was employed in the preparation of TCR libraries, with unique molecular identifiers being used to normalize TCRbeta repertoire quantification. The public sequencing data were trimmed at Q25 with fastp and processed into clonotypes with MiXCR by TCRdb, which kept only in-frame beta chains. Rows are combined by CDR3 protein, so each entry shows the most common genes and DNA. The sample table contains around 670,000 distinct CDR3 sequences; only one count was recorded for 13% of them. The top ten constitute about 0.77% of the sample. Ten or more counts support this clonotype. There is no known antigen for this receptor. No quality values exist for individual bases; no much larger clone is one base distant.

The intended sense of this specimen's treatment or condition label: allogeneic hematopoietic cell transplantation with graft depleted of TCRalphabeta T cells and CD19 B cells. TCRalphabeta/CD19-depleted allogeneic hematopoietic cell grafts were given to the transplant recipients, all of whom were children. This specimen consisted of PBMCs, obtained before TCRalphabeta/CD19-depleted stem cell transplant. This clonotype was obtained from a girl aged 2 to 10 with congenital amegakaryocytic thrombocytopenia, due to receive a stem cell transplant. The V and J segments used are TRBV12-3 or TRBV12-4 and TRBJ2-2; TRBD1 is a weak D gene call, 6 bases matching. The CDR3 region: CASGRFRDTNTGELFF. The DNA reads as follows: TGTGCCAGCGGAAGATTCCGGGACACGAACACCGGGGAGCTGTTTTTT.